The rows below give T cell receptor beta chains drawn from one sample of a study of post-analysis software for immune sequencing data. TCRdb independently ran MiXCR on the PCR reads; one entry per CDR3 protein. This table has some 800,000 distinct CDR3 sequences, around 46% appearing once. Sequencing was performed on blood. The source of these receptors is a girl between 10 and 17 years old with multiple sclerosis. Both conserved end residues are part of each CDR3. The order of the fields is D gene, J gene, V gene, clone size, CDR3 DNA, CDR3 protein. A D gene is named only where the DNA matches it firmly. Expanded clones get a size class; other rows say once, few or many, or leave the size out.

>-|TRBJ2-7|TRBV9|few
TGTGCCAGCAGCCCTGTACCAGGGGGGCAGTATTCCGAGCAGTACTTC
CASSPVPGGQYSEQYF
>TRBD2|TRBJ2-7|TRBV3-1|few
TGTGCCAGCAGCCGGAGACAACTAGCGGGAGAGTACGAGCAGTACTTC
CASSRRQLAGEYEQYF
>-|TRBJ2-7|TRBV29-1|-
TGCAGCGTTGATAGAGGGGGTCTCGACGAGCAGTACTTC
CSVDRGGLDEQYF
>-|TRBJ2-7|TRBV15|few
TGTGCCACCAGCAAACTTTCGTTAGGTATTAACGAGCAGTACTTC
CATSKLSLGINEQYF
>TRBD2|TRBJ2-3|TRBV20-1|few
TGCAGTGCTAGACCTTCACTAGCGGGAGTCACAGATACGCAGTATTTT
CSARPSLAGVTDTQYF
>TRBD1|TRBJ2-5|TRBV2|-
TGTGCCAGCAGTGGACAGGGACGGGACCAAGAGACCCAGTACTTC
CASSGQGRDQETQYF
>-|TRBJ1-5|TRBV7-3|few
TGTGCGCGAGAGATCTATAGCAATCAGCCCCAGCATTTT
CAREIYSNQPQHF
>-|TRBJ2-1|TRBV29-1|-
TGCAGCGTTGAGGCCGTTGACACTTACTCCTACAATGAGCAGTTCTTC
CSVEAVDTYSYNEQFF
>-|TRBJ2-5|TRBV12-3/TRBV12-4|-
TGTGCCAGCAGTTTATGGCGGGCGCCTAGTGAGACCCAGTACTTC
CASSLWRAPSETQYF
>-|TRBJ2-6|TRBV2|-
TGTGCCAGCTCTGCCCCAGCCCCCTCTGGGGCCAACGTCCTGACTTTC
CASSAPAPSGANVLTF
>TRBD1|TRBJ2-5|TRBV5-1|-
TGCGCCAGCAGCCCAAGAGACAGGGTCTGGTTGGAGATCCAGTACTTC
CASSPRDRVWLEIQYF
>TRBD2|TRBJ2-1|TRBV4-3|-
TGCGCCAGCAGCGCTTCGTTACTAGCGGGAGACAATGAGCAGTTCTTC
CASSASLLAGDNEQFF
>TRBD1|TRBJ1-1|TRBV13|-
TGTGCCAGCAGCCCCGGGACAGGAGAAGCTTTCTTT
CASSPGTGEAFF
>-|TRBJ2-4|TRBV12-3/TRBV12-4|-
TGTGCCAGCACGGATGTAAACATTCAGTACTTC
CASTDVNIQYF
>-|TRBJ1-2|TRBV12-3/TRBV12-4|few
TGTGCCAGCAGTTTGGGGCAGGCCCTCTATGGCTACACCTTC
CASSLGQALYGYTF
>-|TRBJ2-5|TRBV20-1|-
TGCAGTGCTGGGGCCTTGGACAGAGCCGACCAAGAGACCCAGTACTTC
CSAGALDRADQETQYF
>-|TRBJ1-2|TRBV15|few
TGTGCCACCAGCTCAAGGCCCCGGGGGGAGGGCTACACCTTC
CATSSRPRGEGYTF
>-|TRBJ2-5|TRBV4-3|-
TGCGCCAGCAGCCAAGATGGGACGGAGATCCAAGAGACCCAGTACTTC
CASSQDGTEIQETQYF
>-|TRBJ1-1|TRBV7-2|few
TGTGCCAGCAGCTACGAGGCACTCAAGAACACTGAAGCTTTCTTT
CASSYEALKNTEAFF
>-|TRBJ2-1|TRBV24-1|-
TGTACCACCAGTGGCTTAGCGGCAGGGGTGAATGAGAAGTTCTTC
CTTSGLAAGVNEKFF
>TRBD1|TRBJ1-5|TRBV6-6|few
TGTGCCAGCAGTCCGGGACAGGGGGTTCCGCCCCAGCATTTT
CASSPGQGVPPQHF
>-|TRBJ2-3|TRBV12-3/TRBV12-4|-
TGTGCCAGCAGCCTAGTCGGTAGCGGTAGCACAGATACGCAGTATTTT
CASSLVGSGSTDTQYF
>-|TRBJ2-7|TRBV20-1|-
TGCAGTGCTTCGTTCGTAGCGGACTACGAGCAGTACTTC
CSASFVADYEQYF
>-|TRBJ2-7|TRBV27|-
TGTGCCAGCAGTTGGGGGCAGGGAGAGGTCTACGAGCAGTACTTC
CASSWGQGEVYEQYF